These T cell receptor beta chains were read from a single sample in a study of cytotoxic CD8 clonotypes in ibrutinib-treated CLL. The table came from immunoSEQ multiplex PCR; TCRdb's copy has only in-frame clones and leaves some out. The table lists about 140,000 clones, about 84% of them singletons. The material was PBMCs, obtained after 36 months of ibrutinib treatment. The receptors here all came from a human donor with chronic lymphocytic leukemia. Both conserved end residues are part of each CDR3. A D gene is named only where the DNA matches it firmly.

d_call | v_call | cdr3_aa
NA | TRBV21-1 | CASSKINARVLSSYNEQFF
TRBD2 | TRBV5-6 | CASSFAGGFTGELFF
NA | TRBV28 | CASRDSETQYF
NA | TRBV18 | CASSQQDSGGWHTF
NA | TRBV4-1 | CASSQDSVGYTF
TRBD1 | TRBV5-1 | CASSKDRAGWGTEAFF
NA | TRBV18 | CASSPTTGGNQPQHF
NA | TRBV2 | CAGLRGGGYTF
NA | TRBV4-2 | CASSQELSPDEQYF
NA | TRBV7-6 | CASSLGKNTIYF
TRBD2 | TRBV13 | CASSLVLAVENEQFF
NA | TRBV6-1 | CASSPRGDQPQHF
NA | TRBV6-1 | CASSDLGVGLGQYF
TRBD2 | TRBV6-1 | CASSDGGEWGSYNEQFF
TRBD2 | TRBV18 | CASSPGAGTGELFF
NA | TRBV5-1 | CASSDSGSYEQYF
NA | TRBV5-1 | CASSLRQADGYTF
TRBD1 | TRBV6-4 | CAISGFRTGVFQETQYF
NA | TRBV12-5 | CASGLRGYGQFF
NA | TRBV6-5 | CASSYSGRVWEKLFF
NA | TRBV5-4 | CASTNQETQYF
TRBD1 | TRBV13 | CASSNRQGMNEQYF